The T cell receptor beta chain under discussion was sequenced for a study of blood T cell repertoires in COVID-19. In the study overall: The origin of the acute and convalescent COVID-19 samples was the United States, Italy and Spain. T cells, B-cell-depleted T cells, or PBMCs provided the cDNA or gDNA that served as material.

Germline loops: CDR1 WNHNN, CDR2 SYGVQD (reference sequence). CDR3 length: 13 amino acids. Unmatched junction bases numbered 7, after V lost 10 bases and J lost 5 bases. In the original workflow: Amplification with reference gene primers provided the estimates of nucleated cell counts. Assay used: immunoSEQ multiplex PCR; TCRdb lists only in-frame clones, some missing. V and J calls and clone size come straight from that table; D and trimming were deduced from the DNA. The sample lists roughly 250,000 clones, around four fifths seen once, with 3% to 4% in the top ten. This clonotype originated in a woman aged 40 to 50 with active or convalescent COVID-19. Material for sequencing was peripheral blood. The chain couples TRBV10-1 to TRBJ1-1; 10 bases are a match to TRBD1. The CDR3 sequence: CAIRRDRGTEAFF. The CDR3 DNA sequence: TGCGCCATCAGGCGGGACAGGGGTACTGAAGCTTTCTTT.